This is a list of T cell receptor beta chains from one sample in a study of early T cells in non-severe SARS-CoV-2 infection. TCRdb redid the calling of the 5' RACE reads with MiXCR, one entry per CDR3 protein. The repertoire holds approximately 41,000 distinct CDR3 sequences, with 3.5% to 5% as singletons. The sequenced sample was whole blood. The receptors shown here come from an adult who was a healthcare worker with PCR-confirmed SARS-CoV-2 infection or an uninfected control (not recorded which). The CDR3 runs from the conserved cysteine through the conserved F or W. A D gene is named only where the DNA matches it firmly. Rows give clone size only sometimes, using once, few, many, or a class for an expanded clone.

few TRBJ2-1 TRBV29-1 TRBD1 TGCAGCGTGGGACAGGCATTTGAGCAGTTCTTC CSVGQAFEQFF
many TRBJ2-3 TRBV2 TRBD2 TGTGCCAGCAGTGAGCGGGGGGCTCGGGACTACTACACAGATACGCAGTATTTT CASSERGARDYYTDTQYF
many TRBJ1-1 TRBV6-1 NA TGTGCCAGCACTAAGGACGGAGTTGACACTGAAGCTTTCTTT CASTKDGVDTEAFF
many TRBJ2-7 TRBV12-3/TRBV12-4 NA TGTGCCAGCAGTTGGGAACAGCTAGGAAACGAGCAGTACTTC CASSWEQLGNEQYF
many TRBJ2-7 TRBV13 NA TGTGCCAGCGCCCTAGGCAGATACTACGAGCAGTACTTC CASALGRYYEQYF
NA TRBJ1-4 TRBV12-3/TRBV12-4 NA TGTGCCAGCAGTTTGGGCCTGGAGGGAGGAAAACTGTTTTTT CASSLGLEGGKLFF
many TRBJ1-1 TRBV20-1 NA TGCAGTGCTTCCCCTCGCGGGCAGCGAGCTTTCTTT CSASPRGQRAFF
few TRBJ1-1 TRBV9 NA TGTGCCAGCGGGGGTATCACTGAAGCTTTCTTT CASGGITEAFF
medium-sized TRBJ1-2 TRBV11-2 NA TGTGCCAGCAGCTCGGTGTCAAACTATGGCTACACCTTC CASSSVSNYGYTF
NA TRBJ2-1 TRBV10-3 NA TGTGCCATCAGTGTGGCAGGGAATGAGCAGTTCTTC CAISVAGNEQFF
many TRBJ2-1 TRBV6-5 NA TGTGCCAGCCGGGCACAGGAGCAGTTCTTC CASRAQEQFF
NA TRBJ1-5 TRBV3-1 NA TGTGCCAGCAGCCAACAGACGGAGAGCAATCAGCCCCAGCATTTT CASSQQTESNQPQHF
few TRBJ2-2 TRBV12-3/TRBV12-4 NA TGTGCCAGCAGTCTCCTTGGGGGAAGGGAGCTGTTTTTT CASSLLGGRELFF
NA TRBJ1-1 TRBV7-2 NA TGTGCCAGCAGCTCCCCATTCACCTTT CASSSPFTF
NA TRBJ1-1 TRBV3-1 NA TGTGCCAGCAGCCGGGACCTTCTTGTAATGAACACTGAAGCTTTCTTT CASSRDLLVMNTEAFF
many TRBJ2-2 TRBV20-1 NA TGCAGCGGAGAGACCCCGAACACCGGGGAGCTGTTTTTT CSGETPNTGELFF
many TRBJ1-4 TRBV25-1 NA TGTGCCAGCAGTGGGGCAGGATATGAAAAACTGTTTTTT CASSGAGYEKLFF
many TRBJ1-6 TRBV5-4 NA TGTGCCAGCAAGGACGGTCTTAATTCACCCCTCCACTTT CASKDGLNSPLHF
many TRBJ2-5 TRBV10-3 NA TGTGCCATCAGTGGGGGGGATGGAGAGACCCAGTACTTC CAISGGDGETQYF
many TRBJ2-1 TRBV7-2 NA TGTGCCAGCACCCCCCGAGGGGGACCCCTGGGGAATGAGCAGTTCTTC CASTPRGGPLGNEQFF
many TRBJ2-4 TRBV4-1 TRBD1 TGCGCCAGCAGCCAGTGGCCGCTACGCGGACAGGGCATCTTC CASSQWPLRGQGIF
many TRBJ1-4 TRBV4-1 NA TGCGCCAGCAGCCAAGAGCCAGTAGTAACAGAGGGTGAAAAACTGTTTTTT CASSQEPVVTEGEKLFF
many TRBJ1-5 TRBV11-2 NA TGTGCCAGCAGCTTAGGGACCGGTCAGCCCCAGCATTTT CASSLGTGQPQHF
few TRBJ1-2 TRBV3-1 NA TGTGCCAGCAGCCAAATGAGGAGGGATGGCTACACCTTC CASSQMRRDGYTF
few TRBJ1-1 TRBV10-3 NA TGTGCCATCAGTGAGCCTCTACAGGGATTGAACACTGAAGCTTTCTTT CAISEPLQGLNTEAFF
few TRBJ2-7 TRBV4-2 TRBD2 TGTGCCAGCAGCCAAGGGCGGGGGGGCCCCTACGAGCAGTACTTC CASSQGRGGPYEQYF
few TRBJ1-2 TRBV4-1 TRBD1 TGCGCCAGCAGCCAACCTAGACAGGGAGGCTATGGCTACACCTTC CASSQPRQGGYGYTF
NA TRBJ1-1 TRBV11-1 TRBD1 TGTGCCAGCAGCTCCGCTTATCGGACAGGGGCGATGAACACTGAAGCTTTCTTT CASSSAYRTGAMNTEAFF